The sequence of this T cell receptor beta chain was determined in a study of shared clonotypes between healthy human individuals. At the level of the study: Participating donors consisted of a couple of women and a few men aged 18 to 49. Study conclusions and caveats: Expectations were that clonotype sharing among donors would be affected by sequencing depth.

Sequencing used immunoSEQ multiplex PCR; TCRdb keeps in-frame clones, though not all of them. Among about 700,000 clones listed, under 80% were seen once. This clone was recorded once. Antigen: not known. This CDR3 has 12 residues. The V end was cut by 2 bases, the J end by 9 bases, with 11 bases between. Germline assignment: CDR1 MDHEN and CDR2 SYDVKM. The chain links TRBV28 to TRBJ2-7; D could derive from TRBD1 or TRBD2 (5 bases each). Sequenced material: memory CD4+ T cells sorted from blood. As to subset: CD45RA-negative fraction. The clonotype originates from a woman in her thirties in good health. Written as DNA, the CDR3 is TGTGCCAGCAGTTTAACCCAGAGGGGGCAGTACTTC. It codes for CASSLTQRGQYF.